These 25 T cell receptor beta chains originate from one sample sequenced in a study of blood T cell repertoires in COVID-19. Here immunoSEQ multiplex PCR was the method, and the copy in TCRdb shows in-frame clones only, minus some. The data contain over 150,000 clones, about nine tenths of them singletons. Sequencing was performed on PBMCs or T cells enriched from blood (not recorded which). Receptor source: a young woman who had recovered from COVID-19.

The CDR3 region is CASSQGGPLAGGLETQYF. The CDR3 nucleotides read TGCGCCAGCAGCCAAGGGGGGCCACTAGCGGGAGGGCTGGAGACCCAGTACTTC. The chain links TRBV4-1 to TRBJ2-5; 13 nucleotides match TRBD2. CDR1 is MGHRA, CDR2 YSYEKL, per germline. The CDR3 has 18 residues. Losses at the gene ends were 1 base for V and 5 bases for J; bases not matched to a gene: 10.

The chain combines TRBV29-1 with TRBJ1-1; TRBD1 is a possible D gene (5 bases). This CDR3 has 16 amino acids. Germline V gene sequence: CDR1 SQVTM, CDR2 ANQGSEA. V was shortened by 4 bases and J by 0 bases, with 18 bases between the two germline ends. The CDR3 sequence: CSVGGGRGRMNTEAFF. In DNA form, the CDR3 reads TGCAGCGTTGGGGGAGGACGGGGGAGGATGAACACTGAAGCTTTCTTT.

The CDR3 region is CASSKNLAGENNEQFF. The CDR3 DNA reads as TGCGCCAGCAGCAAGAACCTAGCGGGAGAGAACAATGAGCAGTTCTTC. The chain employs TRBV5-1 and TRBJ2-1, with TRBD2 matching over 10 bases. Germline assignment: CDR1 SGHRS and CDR2 YFSETQ. The CDR3 has 16 amino acids. V shed 4 bases, J shed 5 bases, and the junction held 9 bases outside the gene matches.

The V call is TRBV6-1, the J call TRBJ2-6; D may be TRBD1 (6 bases). The CDR3 covers 15 residues. Germline V CDR1 and CDR2: MNHNS, SASEGT. Trimming shortened V by 2 bases and J by 2 bases, and 7 bases separated the two germline ends. This chain's CDR3 is CASSEYRAGANVLTF. The DNA of the CDR3 is TGTGCCAGCAGTGAATACAGGGCTGGGGCCAACGTCCTGACTTTC.

In this sample, this clone turned up once. The J gene is TRBJ2-2, the V gene TRBV11-3, with 7 positions matching TRBD1. Germline CDR1 reads SGHNT; CDR2 reads YENEEA. After removal of 5 bases from V and 4 bases from J, the junction contained 10 bases not matched to a gene. The CDR3 is 16 residues long. The chain's CDR3 is CASSRPRQGATGELFF. CDR3 nucleotides: TGTGCCAGCAGCCGACCTCGACAGGGTGCCACCGGGGAGCTGTTTTTT.

V usage is TRBV5-4 and J usage is TRBJ2-5; D uncertain. Germline assignment: CDR1 SGHNT and CDR2 YYREEE (reference sequence). The CDR3 has 14 amino acids. Deletions cut 0 bases from V and 2 bases from J, with 8 bases between. The CDR3 DNA is TGTGCCAGCAGCTTGGCCTTGAGGCAAGAGACCCAGTACTTC. Translating gives CASSLALRQETQYF.

The chain joins TRBV3-1 (or the pseudogene TRBV3-2) to TRBJ1-5; D call uncertain. The CDR3 is 14 amino acids. The germline V and J ends were trimmed by 2 bases and 5 bases, with 10 bases remaining between them. Germline assignment: CDR1 LGHDT and CDR2 YNNKEL (reference sequence). CDR3 sequence (DNA): TGTGCCAGCAGCCAACGGGAAAAGGATCAGCCCCAGCATTTT. It encodes CASSQREKDQPQHF.

The chain has TRBV27 and TRBJ1-6; weak D call: TRBD1 (5 bases). The CDR3 extends over 15 amino acids. V was trimmed by 2 bases and J by 5 bases, leaving 10 bases between them. CDR1 and CDR2 from the germline V gene are MNHEY and SMNVEV (reference sequence). Here the CDR3 reads CASSLVGANNSPLHF. The CDR3 nucleotides are TGTGCCAGCAGTTTAGTAGGGGCGAATAATTCACCCCTCCACTTT.

The chain employs TRBV5-1 and TRBJ2-5; TRBD1 is a possible D gene (6 bases). The CDR3 is made up of 15 amino acids. Germline assignment: CDR1 SGHRS and CDR2 YFSETQ. V lost 4 bases, J lost 5 bases, and 18 bases lay in between. CDR3 nucleotide sequence: TGCGCCAGCAGCGGGATTTGGGGGCAGGGGGAGACCCAGTACTTC. Protein sequence: CASSGIWGQGETQYF.

This clone was observed a single time. The chain employs TRBV7-2 and TRBJ2-3, with D maybe TRBD2 (6 bases). Trimming left V 5 bases short and J 5 bases short, with 11 bases between. The CDR3 contains 13 residues. Germline-derived CDR1 and CDR2 are SGHTA and FQGNSA. The CDR3 loop reads CASSDLAKDTQYF. The CDR3 bases are TGTGCCAGCAGCGATCTAGCGAAAGATACGCAGTATTTT.

The V call is TRBV28, the J call TRBJ1-6; 7 nucleotides agree with TRBD1. With 5 bases clipped from V and 11 bases from J, the junction kept 12 bases outside the gene matches. Germline V gene lookup returns CDR1 MDHEN and CDR2 SYDVKM. CDR3 length: 15 residues. The CDR3 DNA follows: TGTGCCAGCAGTACCCCGCAGGGGGAAGGAGCACCCCTCCACTTT. It codes for CASSTPQGEGAPLHF.

The chain combines TRBV7-3 with TRBJ1-2, with 9 bases identical to TRBD1. The CDR3 has 14 residues. CDR1 is SGHTA, CDR2 FQGTGA, per germline. V shed 4 bases, J shed 8 bases, and the junction held 8 bases outside the gene matches. The CDR3 coding sequence is TGTGCCAGCAGCTCGACAGGGGGTGGGCGCGGCTACACCTTC. It translates to CASSSTGGGRGYTF.

The chain has TRBV3-1 (or the pseudogene TRBV3-2) and TRBJ1-1, with 7 bases aligning to TRBD1. Per germline, CDR1 LGHDT and CDR2 YNNKEL (reference sequence). J gave up 5 bases and V 4 bases, and 7 bases lay outside the gene matches. The CDR3 consists of 14 residues. CDR3 residues: CASSLQTGRTEAFF. The CDR3 nucleotides read TGTGCCAGCAGCCTACAGACAGGGAGGACTGAAGCTTTCTTT.

In this sample, this clone turned up once. J is TRBJ1-5 and V is TRBV12-5; weak D call: TRBD1 (6 bases). This CDR3 comprises 13 residues. Trimming pared 6 bases from V and 6 bases from J, leaving 12 bases between. Germline V lookup: CDR1 LGHNT, CDR2 FRNRAP. CDR3 loop: CASGTTGTQPQHF. CDR3 bases: TGTGCTAGTGGCACCACAGGGACTCAGCCCCAGCATTTT.

The chain employs TRBV21-1 and TRBJ1-3; the listed D gene, TRBD1, was not tested against the DNA. TRBV21-1 is an annotated pseudogene. The CDR3 is 16 residues long. CDR3 sequence (DNA): TGTGCCAGCAGCCTACCAGCTCCGGGACAGGGAAACACCATATATTTT. Amino acid sequence: CASSLPAPGQGNTIYF.

The chain carries TRBV30 and TRBJ2-7, with D perhaps matching TRBD2 (7 bases). V was cut by 0 bases and J by 2 bases, with 14 bases left in between. CDR3 size: 15 residues. Germline lookup yields CDR1 GTSNPN and CDR2 SVGIG (reference sequence). The CDR3 is CAWSVRGDTTYEQYF. CDR3 nucleotide sequence: TGTGCCTGGAGTGTACGGGGGGACACAACCTACGAGCAGTACTTC. The full variable domain, its missing parts supplied by reference TRBV30 and TRBJ2-7, is SQTIHQWPATLVQPVGSPLSLECTVEGTSNPNLYWYRQAAGRGLQLLFYSVGIGQISSEVPQNLSASRPQDRQFILSSKKLLLSDSGFYLCAWSVRGDTTYEQYFGPGTRLTVT.

The rearrangement joins TRBV6-5 to TRBJ1-5, with D hard to call. Germline loops: CDR1 MNHEY, CDR2 SVGAGI. This CDR3 is built from 13 residues. V shed 5 bases and J shed 5 bases, with 10 bases lying between them. CDR3 DNA sequence: TGTGCCAGCAGTACGTCCGGGGATCAGCCCCAGCATTTT. Protein: CASSTSGDQPQHF.

The V call is TRBV2, the J call TRBJ1-1; D gene ambiguous. The V and J ends lost 6 bases and 0 bases respectively, with 8 bases between them. This CDR3 comprises 13 residues. The germline V gene encodes CDR1 SNHLY and CDR2 FYNNEI. The CDR3: CASRITVNTEAFF. The CDR3 DNA reads TGTGCCAGCAGGATCACAGTGAACACTGAAGCTTTCTTT.

This clone was seen only once. The V call is TRBV5-1, the J call TRBJ2-3; D is undetermined. V was clipped by 0 bases and J by 1 base, with 9 bases between them. The CDR3 runs to 15 residues. CDR1 and CDR2 from the germline V gene are SGHRS and YFSETQ. The CDR3 bases are TGCGCCAGCAGCTTGGATGGTGGCCGCACAGATACGCAGTATTTT. Translating gives CASSLDGGRTDTQYF.

The J gene is TRBJ2-5, the V gene TRBV5-1; 10 bases align to TRBD2. The CDR3 is made up of 15 amino acids. Germline V lookup: CDR1 SGHRS, CDR2 YFSETQ. Trimming took 2 bases from V and 4 from J; bases not matched to a gene: 5. The CDR3: CASSFSGGSPETQYF. The DNA for the CDR3 is TGCGCCAGCAGCTTTAGCGGGGGGAGTCCAGAGACCCAGTACTTC.

CDR3 sequence reads: CASSYSTGSGELFF. CDR3 bases: TGTGCCAGCAGCTACTCTACAGGGTCCGGGGAGCTGTTTTTT. This rearrangement joins TRBV7-7 to TRBJ2-2, with TRBD1 as a possible D gene (6 bases). Germline V gene data show CDR1 as SSHAT and CDR2 as FNYEAQ (reference sequence). The CDR3 spans 14 residues. V was shortened by 4 bases and J by 6 bases, with 12 bases between the two germline ends.

The chain recombines TRBV9 with TRBJ1-2, with no clear D. The V gene lost 4 bases and the J gene lost 3 bases, with 7 bases spanning the gap. The CDR3 contains 12 residues. CDR1 is SGDLS and CDR2 is YYNGEE in the germline V gene. The CDR3 nucleotides read TGTGCCAGCAGCCTGGGAGACTATGGCTACACCTTC. Translating it yields CASSLGDYGYTF. Looking up the rest from reference TRBV9 and TRBJ1-2 gives the full variable domain: DSGVTQTPKHLITATGQRVTLRCSPRSGDLSVYWYQQSLDQGLQFLIQYYNGEERAKGNILERFSAQQFPDLHSELNLSSLELGDSALYFCASSLGDYGYTFGSGTRLTVV.

V and J are TRBV24-1 and TRBJ2-1; 14 bases are a match to TRBD2. CDR3 length equals 19 residues. J was trimmed by 7 bases and V by 4 bases; bases with no gene match: 14. From germline, CDR1 is KGHDR and CDR2 SFDVKD. CDR3 residues: CATSDSGLAGAKVLNEQFF. The CDR3 DNA reads TGTGCCACCAGTGACTCGGGACTAGCGGGGGCTAAGGTCCTAAATGAGCAGTTCTTC.

The chain links TRBV7-9 to TRBJ2-5; 11 bases are shared with TRBD2. J lost 4 bases, V lost 1 base, and 8 bases had no gene match. The CDR3 has 17 amino acids. Per the germline V gene, CDR1 is SEHNR and CDR2 is FQNEAQ (reference sequence). DNA of the CDR3: TGTGCCAGCAGCTTAGTTCGTGGGCTAGCGGGAGGAGAGACCCAGTACTTC. Translated: CASSLVRGLAGGETQYF.

This chain uses TRBV27 with TRBJ2-6; D unclear. The length of the CDR3 is 15 residues. The V end lost 6 bases, the J end lost 4 bases, and 13 bases lay between the germline ends. Germline values: CDR1 MNHEY, CDR2 SMNVEV (reference sequence). The CDR3 DNA reads TGTGCCAGCAGCCCCTGGGCGCTGGGGGCCAACGTCCTGACTTTC. Translated, it gives CASSPWALGANVLTF. The full variable domain, its missing parts supplied by reference TRBV27 and TRBJ2-6, is EAQVTQNPRYLITVTGKKLTVTCSQNMNHEYMSWYRQDPGLGLRQIYYSMNVEVTDKGDVPEGYKVSRKEKRNFPLILESPSPNQTSLYFCASSPWALGANVLTFGAGSRLTVL.